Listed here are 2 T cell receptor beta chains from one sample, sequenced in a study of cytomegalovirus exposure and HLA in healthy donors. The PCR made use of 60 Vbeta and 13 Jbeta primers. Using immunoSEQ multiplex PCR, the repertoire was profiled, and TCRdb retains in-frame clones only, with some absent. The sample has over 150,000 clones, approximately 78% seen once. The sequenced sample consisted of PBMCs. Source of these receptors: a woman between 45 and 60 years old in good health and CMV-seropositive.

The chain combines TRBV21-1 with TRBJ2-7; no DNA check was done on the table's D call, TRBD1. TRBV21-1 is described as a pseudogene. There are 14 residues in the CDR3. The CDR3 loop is CASSRSQAKVEQYF. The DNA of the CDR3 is TGTGCCAGCAGCAGAAGCCAGGCGAAGGTCGAGCAGTACTTC.

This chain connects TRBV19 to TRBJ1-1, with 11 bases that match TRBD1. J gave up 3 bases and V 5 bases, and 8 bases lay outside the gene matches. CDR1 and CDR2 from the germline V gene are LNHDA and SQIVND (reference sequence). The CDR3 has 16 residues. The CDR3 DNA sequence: TGTGCCAGTAGTCCCCGGACAGGGGGCGGGTACACTGAAGCTTTCTTT. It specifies CASSPRTGGGYTEAFF.